This TCR beta chain is drawn from a study of blood T cells in healthy people across ages (dated by TCRdb to the mid-2010s). Describing the broader study: In model experiments, template switching captured about one uniquely barcoded TCR beta cDNA molecule for every two T cells. To avoid experimental bias, donors of different ages were distributed randomly across sequencing lanes. Age-related changes in TCR beta repertoire diversity were measured in the study by deep sequencing normalized with unique cDNA molecular identifiers. Four age groups were formed from the donors: young (average roughly 15 years), middle-aged (just under 40), aged (around 62) and long-lived (approximately 80). The study analyzed two additional independent replicas of 1 million unique cDNA reads from the same blood draw for two donors, one aged 18 to 29 and one aged 80 or older.

Remarks on this clonotype: This receptor's antigen is unknown. There are no base qualities to consult, and no much larger clone falls within one base.

Between the V and J ends, shortened by 4 bases and 2 bases respectively, the junction contains 11 bases. The CDR3 spans 14 residues, from the cysteine through the phenylalanine. The kept DNA is CDR3 alone, 42 bases in frame from the first base. Reading the germline V gene (reference sequence) gives CDR1 SEHNR and CDR2 FQNEAQ. The research as a whole found: Because donor CMV infection status was unknown, age-related changes in expanded clonotypes were potentially confounded. Estimates of total diversity based on one million sequenced T cells were considered lower bounds and underestimates. Compared with the aged group, the long-lived group had more naive CD4+ T cells, fewer expanded clones and increased TCR diversity, a pattern suggesting age selection. Because profiling used bulk unsorted PBMCs, naive and antigen-experienced compartments could not be compared conclusively. Observed TCR beta diversity per million T cells fell roughly linearly with age, and a significant reduction was already apparent by age around 36. There was a strong correlation between observed TCR beta diversity and the percentage of naive T cells measured by flow cytometry.

The donors were a few dozen Caucasian individuals from Russia, aged 6 to 90 years, who were systemically healthy. Each donor gave ten milliliters of peripheral blood, collected into EDTA-treated Vacutainer tubes. Ficoll-Paque density-gradient centrifugation was used to isolate PBMCs, with at least 6 million per sample. Trizol reagent was used to extract total RNA from the PBMCs, yielding at least 5 micrograms per sample. The percentages of naive CD45RAhigh/CD27high T cells were determined by flow cytometry on a PBMC aliquot from every donor. Library method: 5' RACE. Sequenced using an Illumina HiSeq 2500. A second PCR of about 6 to 12 cycles was performed with a sample-barcoded 5' primer and a J-beta primer mix. Each TCR beta cDNA molecule received a unique molecular identifier from a template-switch 5' adaptor carrying 12 random nucleotides. Each sample yielded at least 2.5 million CDR3-containing paired-end reads. The Mint cDNA synthesis kit, primed by a TRBC-specific oligonucleotide, was used to synthesize first-strand cDNA from all RNA. All cDNA was treated with uracil-DNA glycosylase and then went through a first 18-cycle PCR with the universal primers M1SS and BC2_uni_R. On the authors' methods: For normalization, 1 million high-quality reads, each with a distinct molecular identifier, were randomly selected from each sample. Instead of being binned into consensus sequences, reads with shared molecular identifiers were discarded. MiTCR, with a Q25 quality threshold and the strictest error-elimination algorithm, was used for CDR3 identification, clonotype clustering and error correction. A nonparametric unseen species model using Euler transformation provided a lower-bound estimate of total TCR beta diversity. The raw public reads went through TCRdb reprocessing: fastp at Q25, MiXCR clone calling, in-frame beta chains kept. Each record represents a unique CDR3 protein, reported with the most common genes and DNA among its rows. The V and J calls were not made by the authors but by TCRdb's processing. A total of about 1,400,000 distinct CDR3 sequences appear in this sample, 55% to 75% of them only once. Jointly, the top ten make up 6.5% to 8.5% of the sample.

The chain employs TRBV7-9 and TRBJ1-2; possibly the D gene is TRBD1, per 6 matching bases. The origin of this receptor is a man aged 18 to 30 in good health. Sequenced input: blood. The CDR3: CASSSAGTNYGYTF. The DNA reads as follows: TGTGCCAGCAGCTCAGCCGGGACAAACTATGGCTACACCTTC. The full variable domain, with segments outside the CDR3 supplied by the reference TRBV7-9 and TRBJ1-2 proteins, appears as DTGVSQNPRHKITKRGQNVTFRCDPISEHNRLYWYRQTLGQGPEFLTYFQNEAQLEKSRLLSDRFSAERPKGSFSTLEIQRTEQGDSAMYLCASSSAGTNYGYTFGSGTRLTVV.